The 31 T cell receptor beta chains given below trace back to one sample, sequenced in a study of shared clonotypes between healthy human individuals. Assay used: immunoSEQ multiplex PCR; TCRdb lists only in-frame clones, some missing. The sample shows more than 1,200,000 clones, just under 99% of them seen only once. Sequenced sample: naive CD4+ T cells sorted from blood. Subset meaning: CD45RA+ positively selected. Receptors originate from a man between 25 and 39 years old in good health.

V and J are TRBV27 and TRBJ2-1; weak D call: TRBD1 (5 bases). Trimming cost V 10 bases and J 8 bases, with 18 bases left between them. CDR1 and CDR2 (germline): MNHEY, SMNVEV (reference sequence). This CDR3 is built from 13 residues. The CDR3 DNA follows: TGTGCCACCCGTAGAATAGGGGATTATGAGCAGTTCTTC. It is translated as CATRRIGDYEQFF.

The rearrangement joins TRBV6-1 to TRBJ2-1; 7 bases map to TRBD1. V lost 5 bases, J lost 8 bases, and 12 bases stayed unmatched. The CDR3 is 15 amino acids. Germline lookup yields CDR1 MNHNS and CDR2 SASEGT. The CDR3 nucleotides are TGTGCCAGCAGTTCCAGAACAGGGGACGGCGATGAGCAGTTCTTC. Amino acids: CASSSRTGDGDEQFF.

The chain has TRBV7-2 and TRBJ2-5, with D maybe TRBD2 (6 bases). The CDR3 sequence is 12 residues long. Deletions cut 9 bases from V and 5 bases from J, with 13 bases between. In germline, CDR1 is SGHTA, CDR2 FQGNSA. CDR3 sequence reads: CASSGFWETQYF. The CDR3 DNA reads as TGTGCCAGTAGCGGCTTCTGGGAGACCCAGTACTTC.

About this clone: The junction departs from germline at one end; a sequencing error may be responsible. Distinct nucleotide sequences in the sample also encode this CDR3. The rearrangement links TRBV20-1 to TRBJ1-1; D gene uncertain. The CDR3 length is 11 residues. The germline V gene encodes CDR1 DFQATT and CDR2 SNEGSKA (reference sequence). CDR3: CSARGGTEAFF. The CDR3 coding sequence is TGCAGTGCCAGAGGTGGCACTGAAGCTTTCTTT.

V gene TRBV4-3 combines with J gene TRBJ2-4, with D uncertain. The CDR3 spans 17 residues. The ends were cut back, 0 bases at V and 0 bases at J, with 12 bases in the middle. Germline V gene lookup returns CDR1 LGHNA and CDR2 YSLEER. The CDR3 DNA reads as TGCGCCAGCAGCCAAGATCGAACTAATCTAGCCAAAAACATTCAGTACTTC. Its translation is CASSQDRTNLAKNIQYF.

V and J are TRBV28 and TRBJ1-2; the D is unclear. Trimming cost V 5 bases and J 8 bases, with 15 bases left between them. Germline V lookup: CDR1 MDHEN, CDR2 SYDVKM. There are 13 residues in the CDR3. The DNA of the CDR3 is TGTGCCAGCAGTCCCGGGCGGGCTGGGGGCTACACCTTC. Encoded protein: CASSPGRAGGYTF.

In this sample, this clone turned up once. V is TRBV6-4 and J is TRBJ1-2; 9 bases align to TRBD1. The V gene's germline CDR1 is MRHNA and CDR2 SNTAGT. This CDR3 region has 16 residues. Trimming at V came to 6 bases and at J to 0 bases, leaving 8 bases not matched to a gene. DNA for the CDR3: TGTGCCAGCAGGGAGACCCGGACAGGGGCTAACTATGGCTACACCTTC. Amino acids: CASRETRTGANYGYTF.

Worth noting for this clone: This specimen includes other DNA sequences encoding the same CDR3. The V call is TRBV5-4, the J call TRBJ2-1; D may match TRBD1 or TRBD2 (5 bases each). Germline V gene data show CDR1 as SGHNT and CDR2 as YYREEE (reference sequence). CDR3 length equals 15 residues. Trimming removed 0 bases from V and 5 bases from J, with 12 bases in between. The CDR3 sequence: CASSLGGFVDNEQFF. The DNA of the CDR3 is TGTGCCAGCAGCTTGGGGGGGTTTGTTGACAATGAGCAGTTCTTC.

This chain joins TRBV15 and TRBJ2-2; D not certain. This CDR3 region has 17 residues. The V end was cut by 0 bases, the J end by 6 bases, with 17 bases between. CDR1 and CDR2 (germline): LNHNV, YYDKDF (reference sequence). CDR3 residues: CATSRDIYPNRPGELFF. Here the CDR3 DNA reads TGTGCCACCAGCAGAGATATCTACCCTAACCGACCCGGGGAGCTGTTTTTT.

J is TRBJ1-5 and V is TRBV27; D is possibly TRBD1 (6 bases). Germline values: CDR1 MNHEY, CDR2 SMNVEV (reference sequence). The CDR3 is made up of 15 amino acids. Between the trimmed V and J ends, which lost 3 bases and 0 bases, there was a span of 9 bases. The CDR3 coding sequence is TGTGCCAGCAGTTTGGGGACATATAGCAATCAGCCCCAGCATTTT. It translates to CASSLGTYSNQPQHF.

The chain uses TRBV27 and TRBJ2-1; 9 nucleotides align to TRBD2. This CDR3 comprises 17 residues. Germline lookup yields CDR1 MNHEY and CDR2 SMNVEV (reference sequence). V gave up 3 bases and J gave up 4 bases; unmatched junction bases: 10. The CDR3 region is CASSFLPASGNYNEQFF. CDR3 in DNA: TGTGCCAGCAGTTTTTTGCCAGCTAGCGGGAATTACAATGAGCAGTTCTTC.

The chain couples TRBV2 to TRBJ1-1, with unresolved D. Trimming left V 6 bases short and J 6 bases short, with 8 bases between. This CDR3 comprises 11 residues. Germline CDR1 is SNHLY and CDR2 is FYNNEI. The DNA of the CDR3 is TGTGCCAGCAGCGCCACAGCTGAAGCTTTCTTT. Translation gives CASSATAEAFF.

The V and J genes are TRBV29-1 and TRBJ2-7; 7 bases align to TRBD1. CDR1 and CDR2 from the germline V gene are SQVTM and ANQGSEA. V shed 6 bases and J 7 bases; nucleotides not matched to a gene: 18. The CDR3 is 15 residues long. As DNA, the CDR3 is TGCAGCGTGAGGGAGACAGGGTCCACCATGGGAGAGCAGTACTTC. Translating it yields CSVRETGSTMGEQYF.

The V and J genes are TRBV11-2 and TRBJ1-3; D not certain. CDR1 SGHAT and CDR2 FQNNGV come from the germline V gene. The CDR3 has 13 amino acids. V was pared by 2 bases and J by 5 bases, with 7 bases between. The CDR3 DNA follows: TGTGCCAGCAGCTTATTGGCGAGAAACACCATATATTTT. It yields the protein CASSLLARNTIYF.

The CDR3 here is CASVRSRGRGETQYF. The CDR3, as DNA: TGTGCCAGCGTCCGATCTCGCGGGAGGGGTGAGACCCAGTACTTC. The gene calls are TRBV7-2 and TRBJ2-5; 9 nucleotides agree with TRBD2. Germline values: CDR1 SGHTA, CDR2 FQGNSA. The CDR3 extends over 15 amino acids. The trim removed 8 bases at V and 5 bases at J, leaving 12 bases unmatched.

The chain carries TRBV4-1 and TRBJ1-5, with 7 bases lining up with TRBD1. The V gene end was trimmed by 4 bases and the J gene end by 3 bases; junction bases not matched to a gene: 9. The CDR3 spans 16 residues. Germline CDR1 MGHRA, CDR2 YSYEKL. This chain's CDR3 is CASSRIPGTANQPQHF. DNA for the CDR3: TGCGCCAGCAGCCGAATTCCCGGGACAGCCAATCAGCCCCAGCATTTT.

This chain connects TRBV5-5 to TRBJ1-4, with 10 bases matching TRBD1. CDR1 and CDR2 from the germline V gene are SGHKS and YYEKEE (reference sequence). The V gene end was trimmed by 5 bases and the J gene end by 6 bases; junction bases not matched to a gene: 4. This CDR3 has 14 residues. In DNA form, the CDR3 reads TGTGCCAGCAGAACCGGGACAGGGGATGAAAAACTGTTTTTT. Its translation is CASRTGTGDEKLFF.

DNA for the CDR3: TGCGCCAGCAGCTTGGAGTCGGCTGGCAATGAAAAACTGTTTTTT. It codes for CASSLESAGNEKLFF. This sequence joins TRBV5-1 and TRBJ1-4; D is unclear. The CDR3 sequence is 15 residues long. Trimming stripped 0 bases from V and 5 bases from J, with 11 bases between. CDR1 and CDR2 from the germline V gene are SGHRS and YFSETQ.

This sequence joins TRBV18 and TRBJ2-7; 12 bases line up with TRBD2. CDR3 length: 15 amino acids. Germline V gene lookup returns CDR1 KGHSH and CDR2 LQKENI. V shed 8 bases and J 5 bases; nucleotides not matched to a gene: 10. The chain's CDR3 is CASAGLAGPTHEQYF. Here the CDR3 DNA reads TGTGCCAGCGCAGGACTAGCGGGACCAACACACGAGCAGTACTTC.

V gene TRBV14 combines with J gene TRBJ2-7; D may be TRBD2 (5 bases). Germline assignment: CDR1 SGHDN and CDR2 FVKESK. V lost 4 bases to trimming and J lost 7 bases, with 14 bases between them. The CDR3 length is 13 residues. The CDR3: CASSPASSGEQYF. The CDR3 nucleotides are TGTGCCAGCAGCCCGGCTAGCTCGGGGGAGCAGTACTTC. Full variable domain (outside the CDR3, taken from reference TRBV14 and TRBJ2-7): EAGVTQFPSHSVIEKGQTVTLRCDPISGHDNLYWYRRVMGKEIKFLLHFVKESKQDESGMPNNRFLAERTGGTYSTLKVQPAELEDSGVYFCASSPASSGEQYFGPGTRLTVT.

The rearrangement uses TRBV6-5 and TRBJ2-2, with D possibly TRBD2 on 6 matching bases. This CDR3 spans 13 amino acids. Per germline, CDR1 MNHEY and CDR2 SVGAGI. Trimming stripped 7 bases from V and 4 bases from J, with 10 bases between. The CDR3 region has the DNA TGTGCCAGCAACCAGCGGGCCACCGGGGAGCTGTTTTTT. This gives the protein CASNQRATGELFF.

J is TRBJ2-7 and V is TRBV28, with a possible D match to TRBD1 (5 bases). V was cut by 6 bases and J by 6 bases, with 18 bases left in between. The CDR3 covers 14 residues. CDR1 is MDHEN, CDR2 SYDVKM, per germline. The CDR3 protein is CASRIRRAQGEQYF. Here the CDR3 DNA reads TGTGCCAGCAGAATCCGCCGTGCTCAGGGCGAGCAGTACTTC.

The rearrangement joins TRBV4-1 to TRBJ2-3; perhaps TRBD2 as D (6 bases). The CDR3 is made up of 14 amino acids. The germline V gene encodes CDR1 MGHRA and CDR2 YSYEKL. V was shortened by 2 bases and J by 3 bases, with 9 bases between the two germline ends. DNA of the CDR3: TGCGCCAGCAGCCAATCGGGAGCGACAGATACGCAGTATTTT. This encodes CASSQSGATDTQYF.

Comment on this clone: Other DNA sequences of this sample code for an identical CDR3. The V and J genes are TRBV5-1 and TRBJ1-1; D is unresolved. Trimming pared 3 bases from V and 2 bases from J, leaving 8 bases between. Per germline, CDR1 SGHRS and CDR2 YFSETQ. This CDR3 is 13 amino acids long. In DNA form, the CDR3 reads TGCGCCAGCAGCTCTGACCCCAACACTGAAGCTTTCTTT. Translating it yields CASSSDPNTEAFF.

The chain joins TRBV27 to TRBJ2-7, with 9 nucleotides matching TRBD1. CDR1 MNHEY and CDR2 SMNVEV come from the germline V gene (reference sequence). The ends lost 6 bases at V and 7 bases at J; junction bases unmatched: 10. CDR3 size: 14 residues. The CDR3 loop reads CASRSLGGTGEQYF. The CDR3 region has the DNA TGTGCCAGCAGATCTCTGGGCGGGACAGGGGAGCAGTACTTC.

This chain joins TRBV19 and TRBJ2-7, with 7 bases matching TRBD1. Per germline, CDR1 LNHDA and CDR2 SQIVND (reference sequence). V lost 6 bases, J lost 2 bases, and 4 bases stayed unmatched. CDR3 size: 13 residues. The DNA for the CDR3 is TGTGCCAGTAGAGGGGACAGAACCTACGAGCAGTACTTC. It encodes CASRGDRTYEQYF.

V is TRBV27 and J is TRBJ2-5, with D uncertain. Deletions cut 1 base from V and 3 bases from J, with 12 bases between. CDR3 length equals 15 residues. The germline gives CDR1 MNHEY, CDR2 SMNVEV (reference sequence). For the CDR3, the DNA is TGTGCCAGCAGTTTATATCACTCCTCAGAAGAGACCCAGTACTTC. It codes for CASSLYHSSEETQYF.

This clone was seen only once. The rearrangement links TRBV6-5 to TRBJ2-1; TRBD2 matches 8 bases. CDR3 length equals 15 residues. After removal of 4 bases from V and 4 bases from J, the junction contained 6 bases not matched to a gene. Germline V gene sequence: CDR1 MNHEY, CDR2 SVGAGI. CDR3 amino acids: CASSLSTSAYNEQFF. CDR3 DNA sequence: TGTGCCAGCAGTTTGTCGACTAGCGCTTACAATGAGCAGTTCTTC.

In regard to this clone: This CDR3 is also generated by other DNA sequences in the sample. The rearrangement links TRBV9 to TRBJ2-5, with TRBD1 as a possible D gene (6 bases). The V and J ends lost 3 bases and 4 bases respectively, with 7 bases between them. CDR3 length equals 12 residues. Germline-derived CDR1 and CDR2 are SGDLS and YYNGEE. The CDR3 here is CASSGGGETQYF. In DNA, the CDR3 is TGTGCCAGCAGCGGAGGGGGAGAGACCCAGTACTTC.

The chain links TRBV19 to TRBJ2-7; D is unresolved. V lost 3 bases and J lost 2, with 14 bases in between. The germline gives CDR1 LNHDA, CDR2 SQIVND (reference sequence). CDR3 length: 15 residues. CDR3 nucleotide sequence: TGTGCCAGTAGTATTAGCAATCTTAAACCCTACGAGCAGTACTTC. This sequence encodes CASSISNLKPYEQYF.

This clone was observed once. The gene calls are TRBV7-2 and TRBJ2-1; TRBD1 aligns across 7 bases. Germline CDR1 is SGHTA and CDR2 is FQGNSA. With 5 bases clipped from V and 5 bases from J, the junction kept 6 bases outside the gene matches. The CDR3 is 14 residues long. This CDR3 reads CASSRPGQNNEQFF. CDR3 DNA: TGTGCCAGCAGCCGACCGGGACAGAACAATGAGCAGTTCTTC.